This T cell receptor beta chain is from a study of blood T cell repertoires in COVID-19. Study information: There were acute and convalescent COVID-19 samples, and they came from the United States, Italy and Spain. PBMCs, B-cell-depleted T cells, or T cells were the source of the cDNA or gDNA that made up the material.

In the study's own analysis: The assay estimated nucleated cells by amplifying reference gene primers. Using immunoSEQ multiplex PCR, the repertoire was profiled, and TCRdb retains in-frame clones only, with some absent. That table gives V, J and clone size, and the DNA gave D and trimming. Found here are 150,000 to 200,000 clones, roughly 90% of them singletons; the top ten hold 9.5% to 13%. Germline V gene data show CDR1 as SGDLS and CDR2 as YYNGEE. The CDR3 loop spans 16 amino acids. V trimming: 0 bases; J trimming: 6 bases; junction bases outside the gene matches: 9. What was sequenced was peripheral blood. This chain links TRBV9 with TRBJ1-3; 7 bases line up with TRBD1. This receptor was taken from a woman aged 55-69 years with COVID-19, enrolled during active disease. The CDR3 DNA follows: TGTGCCAGCAGCGTAGGCGGACCCAGGGGGGAAAACACCATATATTTT. As protein: CASSVGGPRGENTIYF.